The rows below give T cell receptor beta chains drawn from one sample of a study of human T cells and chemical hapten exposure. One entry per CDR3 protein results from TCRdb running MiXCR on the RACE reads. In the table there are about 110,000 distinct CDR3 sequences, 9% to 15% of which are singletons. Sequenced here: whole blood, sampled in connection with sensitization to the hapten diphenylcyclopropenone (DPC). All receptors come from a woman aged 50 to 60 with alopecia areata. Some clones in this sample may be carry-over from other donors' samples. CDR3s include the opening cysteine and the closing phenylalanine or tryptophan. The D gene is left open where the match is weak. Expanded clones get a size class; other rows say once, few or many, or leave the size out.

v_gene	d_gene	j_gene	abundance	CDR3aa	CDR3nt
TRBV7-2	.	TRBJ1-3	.	CASIITGISGNTIYF	TGTGCCAGCATCATAACAGGGATCTCTGGAAACACCATATATTTT
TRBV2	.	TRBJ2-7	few	CASKRDNSYEQYF	TGTGCCAGCAAGCGGGACAACTCCTACGAGCAGTACTTC
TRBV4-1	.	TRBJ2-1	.	CASSQEAGYNEQFF	TGCGCCAGCAGCCAAGAGGCGGGGTACAATGAGCAGTTCTTC
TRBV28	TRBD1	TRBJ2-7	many	CASSLRQGVNEQYF	TGTGCCAGCAGTTTAAGGCAGGGGGTAAACGAGCAGTACTTC
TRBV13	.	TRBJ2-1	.	CASSLGVLADEQFF	TGTGCCAGCAGCTTAGGTGTGCTAGCCGATGAGCAGTTCTTC
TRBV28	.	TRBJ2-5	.	CASSLQQEETQYF	TGTGCCAGCAGTTTACAACAGGAAGAGACCCAGTACTTC
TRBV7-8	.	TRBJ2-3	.	CASSLGTGTGDTQYF	TGTGCCAGCAGCTTAGGGACGGGGACCGGTGATACGCAGTATTTT
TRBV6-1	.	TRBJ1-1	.	CASIYKTEAFF	TGTGCCAGCATTTATAAGACTGAAGCTTTCTTT
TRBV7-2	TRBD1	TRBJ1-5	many	CASRPERTGSNQPQHF	TGTGCCAGCAGACCAGAACGGACAGGGAGCAATCAGCCCCAGCATTTT
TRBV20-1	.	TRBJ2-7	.	CSAGDPSGSYEQYF	TGCAGTGCTGGGGACCCCTCCGGATCCTACGAGCAGTACTTC
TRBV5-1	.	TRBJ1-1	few	CASSFEGGLNTEAFF	TGCGCCAGCAGCTTTGAGGGGGGTTTGAACACTGAAGCTTTCTTT
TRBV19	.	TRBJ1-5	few	CASTPRGGGNQPQHF	TGTGCCAGTACCCCTCGGGGGGGAGGCAATCAGCCCCAGCATTTT
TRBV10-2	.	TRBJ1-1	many	CASRQVNTEAFF	TGCGCCAGCAGACAGGTGAACACTGAAGCTTTCTTT
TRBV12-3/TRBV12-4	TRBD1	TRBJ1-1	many	CASSLGQGNTEAFF	TGCGCCAGCAGCTTGGGACAGGGGAACACTGAAGCTTTCTTT
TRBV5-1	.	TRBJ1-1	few	CASSLADSLNTEAFF	TGCGCCAGCAGCTTGGCCGACAGTTTGAACACTGAAGCTTTCTTT
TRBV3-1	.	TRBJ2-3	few	CASRQGLTDTQYF	TGTGCCAGCAGGCAAGGTTTGACAGATACGCAGTATTTT
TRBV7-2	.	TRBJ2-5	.	CASSSTGTRGETQYF	TGTGCCAGCAGCTCGACCGGGACCAGGGGTGAGACCCAGTACTTC
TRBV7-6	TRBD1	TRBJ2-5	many	CASSQRTGRGETQYF	TGTGCCAGCAGCCAGCGGACAGGAAGGGGAGAGACCCAGTACTTC
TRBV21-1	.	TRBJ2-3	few	CASSKPSTGGDTQYF	TGTGCCAGCAGCAAACCCTCAACAGGGGGAGATACGCAGTATTTT
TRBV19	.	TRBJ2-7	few	CASSIEGPGIRPREEQYF	TGTGCCAGTAGTATAGAAGGGCCGGGAATCCGACCCCGGGAGGAGCAGTACTTC
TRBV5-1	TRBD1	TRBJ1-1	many	CASRTGTENTEAFF	TGCGCCAGCAGGACCGGGACAGAGAACACTGAAGCTTTCTTT
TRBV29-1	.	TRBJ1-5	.	CSGPRTTAYHQPQHF	TGCAGCGGCCCTAGGACGACAGCATATCATCAGCCCCAGCATTTT
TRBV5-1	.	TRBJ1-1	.	CASSDGDTEAFF	TGCGCCAGCAGCGACGGGGACACTGAAGCTTTCTTT
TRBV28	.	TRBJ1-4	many	CASIPGRSGEKLFF	TGTGCCAGCATCCCGGGACGCTCGGGGGAAAAACTGTTTTTT
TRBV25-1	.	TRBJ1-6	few	CASSPRGGASYNSPLHF	TGTGCCAGCAGTCCCCGGGGGGGGGCCTCCTATAATTCACCCCTCCACTTT
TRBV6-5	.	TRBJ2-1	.	CASSRWGVEQFF	TGTGCCAGCAGCCGCTGGGGCGTTGAGCAGTTCTTC
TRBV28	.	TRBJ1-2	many	CASRTGPMNYGYTF	TGTGCCAGCAGGACGGGACCCATGAACTATGGCTACACCTTC
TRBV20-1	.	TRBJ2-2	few	CSAPKVRGFTGELFF	TGCAGTGCGCCCAAGGTCAGGGGCTTCACCGGGGAGCTGTTTTTT
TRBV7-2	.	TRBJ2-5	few	CASSLGSTSQETQYF	TGTGCCAGCAGCTTGGGATCTACAAGCCAAGAGACCCAGTACTTC
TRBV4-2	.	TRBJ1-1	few	CASSLEYSGQTNTEAFF	TGTGCCAGCAGCCTTGAGTACTCCGGACAGACGAACACTGAAGCTTTCTTT
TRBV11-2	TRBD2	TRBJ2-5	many	CASSLELAEETQYF	TGTGCCAGCAGCTTAGAACTAGCGGAAGAGACCCAGTACTTC
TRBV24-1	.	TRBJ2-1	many	CATGPQGSYNEQFF	TGTGCCACCGGCCCTCAAGGCTCCTACAATGAGCAGTTCTTC
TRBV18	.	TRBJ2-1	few	CASSPLEVGNEQFF	TGTGCCAGCTCACCTTTGGAGGTTGGGAATGAGCAGTTCTTC